The entry below describes one TCR beta chain. These data originate in a study of cytomegalovirus exposure and HLA in healthy donors. The J segment lost 5 bases and the V segment lost 2 bases, leaving 2 bases of the junction unmatched. Germline assignment: CDR1 SGHVS and CDR2 FNYEAQ. This CDR3 has 13 amino acids. The PCR made use of 60 Vbeta and 13 Jbeta primers. Repertoires were generated with immunoSEQ multiplex PCR, while TCRdb's copy carries only in-frame clones and drops some. The sample consists of 60,000 or so clones, around 77% of them appearing once. This receptor was taken from a middle-aged woman in good health and CMV-seropositive. V and J are TRBV7-6 and TRBJ2-7, with TRBD1 matching over 8 bases. The sequenced sample was PBMCs. The CDR3 here is CASSLTGGHEQYF. For the CDR3, the DNA is TGTGCCAGCAGCTTAACAGGGGGACACGAGCAGTACTTC.